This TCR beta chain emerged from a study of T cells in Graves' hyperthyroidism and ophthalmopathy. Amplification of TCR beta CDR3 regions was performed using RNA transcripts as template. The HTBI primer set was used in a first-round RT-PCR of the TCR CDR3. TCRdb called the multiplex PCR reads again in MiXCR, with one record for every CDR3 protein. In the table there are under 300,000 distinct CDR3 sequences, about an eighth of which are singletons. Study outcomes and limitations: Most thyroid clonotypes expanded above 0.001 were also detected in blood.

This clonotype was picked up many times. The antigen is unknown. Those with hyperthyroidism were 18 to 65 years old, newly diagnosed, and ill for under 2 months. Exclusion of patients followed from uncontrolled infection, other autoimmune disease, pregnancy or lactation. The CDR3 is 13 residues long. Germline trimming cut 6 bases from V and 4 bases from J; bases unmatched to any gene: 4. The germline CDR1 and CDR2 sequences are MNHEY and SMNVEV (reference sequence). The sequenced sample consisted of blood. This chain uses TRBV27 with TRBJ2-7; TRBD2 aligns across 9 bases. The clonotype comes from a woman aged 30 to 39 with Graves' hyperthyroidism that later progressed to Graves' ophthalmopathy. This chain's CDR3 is CASRASGKYEQYF. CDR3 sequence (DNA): TGTGCCAGCAGGGCTAGCGGGAAGTACGAGCAGTACTTC.